This TCR beta chain is from a study of cytomegalovirus exposure and HLA in healthy donors. PCR primers comprised 60 Vbeta and 13 Jbeta primers. Some clones are missing from TCRdb's copy, which holds only in-frame ones; the method was immunoSEQ multiplex PCR. The sample has 100,000 to 150,000 clones, 81% seen once. Germline CDR1 is LNHDA and CDR2 is SQIVND (reference sequence). Trimming stripped 4 bases from V and 0 bases from J, with 15 bases between. The CDR3 is 16 amino acids. The receptor was isolated from a woman between 40 and 50 years old in good health and CMV-seronegative. The gene calls are TRBV19 and TRBJ1-1; D gene unclear. The sample comprised PBMCs. CDR3 sequence (DNA): TGTGCCAGTAGTAGCAAACAGAAGATAATGAACACTGAAGCTTTCTTT. It codes for CASSSKQKIMNTEAFF.